Sequencing of this T cell receptor beta chain was carried out in a study of metastatic and nonmetastatic thyroid tumors. Study-level background: Patients with malignant and benign thyroid disease provided blood and tumor or nodule tissue, whose repertoires were compared.

Original processing notes: It was from CDR3 differences across clinicopathological groups that a distant-metastasis classifier for papillary thyroid cancer was built. TCRdb re-clonotyped the PCR reads via MiXCR. In this record, the V and J calls reflect TCRdb's handling and not the investigators' own analysis. In the table there are 35,000 to 50,000 clones, roughly a sixth of which are singletons. The entire patient cohort was treatment-naive prior to thyroid surgery. About this clone itself: Its antigen is unidentified. At one end, the junction sequence differs from germline, possibly due to a read error.

Points from the study as a whole: Significantly higher TCR beta diversity was reportedly seen in malignant thyroid tumors than benign nodules, in blood and tumor.

The sequenced sample was tumor tissue. The source of this sequence is a female donor with papillary thyroid cancer or a benign thyroid nodule (not recorded which). Some clones in this sample may be carry-over from other donors' samples.

In DNA form, the CDR3 reads TGTGCCAGCATCTTAGCGCCTGACCTCGAGCAGTACTTC. This codes for CASILAPDLEQYF. The chain has TRBV7-2 and TRBJ2-7, with a weak D call TRBD2 (5 bases). Germline lookup yields CDR1 SGHTA and CDR2 FQGNSA. The CDR3 extends over 13 amino acids.